This T cell receptor (beta chain) was identified during a study of shared clonotypes between healthy human individuals. Study-level findings and limits: Genetic and exposure-history diversity was limited by the small donor number. Naive subsets tended to show greater estimated richness than memory subsets.

For sorted subsets, about 190 ng DNA per replicate equaled about 30,000 T cell genomes. TCRdb's table, derived via immunoSEQ multiplex PCR, lists solely in-frame clones and lacks some. The sample lists some 1.5 million clones, roughly 96% occurring once. A CD45RA+ naive subset and a CD45RA-negative memory subset were split from CD4+ cells. This clone occurred once. Its antigen is not identified. The identical CDR3 is also encoded by other nucleotide sequences in the sample. CDR1 LNHDA and CDR2 SQIVND come from the germline V gene (reference sequence). CDR3 length equals 15 residues. Trimming stripped 3 bases from V and 1 base from J, with 11 bases between.

The gene calls are TRBV19 and TRBJ2-3; D tentatively fits TRBD1 or TRBD2 (6 bases each). Sequencing was performed on naive CD4+ T cells sorted from blood. The subset denotes: CD45RA+ positively selected. The clonotype originates from a man aged 25-40 years in good health. The CDR3 region has the DNA TGTGCCAGTAGTATCCGGGGGCCCGGCACAGATACGCAGTATTTT. Amino acid sequence: CASSIRGPGTDTQYF.